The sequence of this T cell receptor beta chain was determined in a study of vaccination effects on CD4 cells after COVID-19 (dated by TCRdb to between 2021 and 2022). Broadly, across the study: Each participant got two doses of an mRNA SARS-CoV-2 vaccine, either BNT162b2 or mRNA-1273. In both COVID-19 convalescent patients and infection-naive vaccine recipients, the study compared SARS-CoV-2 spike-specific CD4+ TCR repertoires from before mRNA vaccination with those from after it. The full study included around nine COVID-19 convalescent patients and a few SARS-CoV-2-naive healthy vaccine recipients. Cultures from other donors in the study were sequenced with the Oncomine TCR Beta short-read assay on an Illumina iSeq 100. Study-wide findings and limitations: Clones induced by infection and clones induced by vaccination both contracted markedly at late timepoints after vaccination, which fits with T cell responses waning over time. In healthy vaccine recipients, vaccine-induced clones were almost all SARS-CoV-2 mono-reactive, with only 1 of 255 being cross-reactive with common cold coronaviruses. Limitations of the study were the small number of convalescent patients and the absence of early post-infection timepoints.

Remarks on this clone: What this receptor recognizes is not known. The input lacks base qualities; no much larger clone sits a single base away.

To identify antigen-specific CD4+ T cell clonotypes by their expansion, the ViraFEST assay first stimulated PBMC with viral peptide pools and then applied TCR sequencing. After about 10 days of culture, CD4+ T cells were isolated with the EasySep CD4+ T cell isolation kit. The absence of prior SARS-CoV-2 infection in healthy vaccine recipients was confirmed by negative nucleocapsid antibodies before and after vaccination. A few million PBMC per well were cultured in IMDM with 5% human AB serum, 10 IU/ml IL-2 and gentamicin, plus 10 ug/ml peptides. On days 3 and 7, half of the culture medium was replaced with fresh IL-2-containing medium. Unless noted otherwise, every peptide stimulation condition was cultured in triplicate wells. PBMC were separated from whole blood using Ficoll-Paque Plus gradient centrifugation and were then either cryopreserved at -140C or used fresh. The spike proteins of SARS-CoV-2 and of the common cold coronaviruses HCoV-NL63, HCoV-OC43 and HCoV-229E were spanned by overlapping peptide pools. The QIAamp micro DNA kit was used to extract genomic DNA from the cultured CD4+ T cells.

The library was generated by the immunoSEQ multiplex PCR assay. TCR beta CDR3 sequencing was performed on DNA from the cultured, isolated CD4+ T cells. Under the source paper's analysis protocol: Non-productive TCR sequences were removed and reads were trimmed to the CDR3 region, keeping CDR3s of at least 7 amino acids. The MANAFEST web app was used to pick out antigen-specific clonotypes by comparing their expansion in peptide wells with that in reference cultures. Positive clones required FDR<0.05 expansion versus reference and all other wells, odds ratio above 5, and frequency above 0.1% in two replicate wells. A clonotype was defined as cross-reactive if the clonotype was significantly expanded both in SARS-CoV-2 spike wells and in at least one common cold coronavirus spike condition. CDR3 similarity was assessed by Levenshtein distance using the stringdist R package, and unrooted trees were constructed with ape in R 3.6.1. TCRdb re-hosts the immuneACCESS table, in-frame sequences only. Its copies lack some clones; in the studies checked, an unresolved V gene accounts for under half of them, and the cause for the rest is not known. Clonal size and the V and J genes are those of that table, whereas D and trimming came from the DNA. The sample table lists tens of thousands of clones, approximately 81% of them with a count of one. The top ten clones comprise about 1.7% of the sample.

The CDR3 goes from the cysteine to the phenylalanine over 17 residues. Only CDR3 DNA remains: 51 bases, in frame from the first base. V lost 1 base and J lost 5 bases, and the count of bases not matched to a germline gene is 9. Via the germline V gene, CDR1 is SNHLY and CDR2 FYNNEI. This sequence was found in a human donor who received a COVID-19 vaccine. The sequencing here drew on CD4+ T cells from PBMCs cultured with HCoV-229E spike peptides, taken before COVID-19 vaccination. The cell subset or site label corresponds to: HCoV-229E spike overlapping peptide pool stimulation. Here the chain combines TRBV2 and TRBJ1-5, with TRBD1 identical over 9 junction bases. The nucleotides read TGTGCCAGCAGTGAAGTCGTAGGGACAGGGAACCATCAGCCCCAGCATTTT. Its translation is CASSEVVGTGNHQPQHF.